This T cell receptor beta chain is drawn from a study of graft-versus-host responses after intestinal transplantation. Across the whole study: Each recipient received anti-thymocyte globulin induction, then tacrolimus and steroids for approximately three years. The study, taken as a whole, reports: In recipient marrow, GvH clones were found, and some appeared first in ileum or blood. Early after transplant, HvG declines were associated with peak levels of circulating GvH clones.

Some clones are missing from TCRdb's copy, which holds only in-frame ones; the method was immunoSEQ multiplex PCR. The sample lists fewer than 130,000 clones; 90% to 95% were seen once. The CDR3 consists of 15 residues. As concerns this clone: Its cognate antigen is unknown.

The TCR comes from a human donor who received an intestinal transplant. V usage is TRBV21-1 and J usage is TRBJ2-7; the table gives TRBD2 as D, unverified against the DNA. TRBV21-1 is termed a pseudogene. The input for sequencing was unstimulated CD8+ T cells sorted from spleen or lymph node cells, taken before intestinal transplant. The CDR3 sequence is CASSRARDWCYEQYF. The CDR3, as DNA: TGTGCCAGCAGCAGAGCCCGGGACTGGTGCTACGAGCAGTACTTC.